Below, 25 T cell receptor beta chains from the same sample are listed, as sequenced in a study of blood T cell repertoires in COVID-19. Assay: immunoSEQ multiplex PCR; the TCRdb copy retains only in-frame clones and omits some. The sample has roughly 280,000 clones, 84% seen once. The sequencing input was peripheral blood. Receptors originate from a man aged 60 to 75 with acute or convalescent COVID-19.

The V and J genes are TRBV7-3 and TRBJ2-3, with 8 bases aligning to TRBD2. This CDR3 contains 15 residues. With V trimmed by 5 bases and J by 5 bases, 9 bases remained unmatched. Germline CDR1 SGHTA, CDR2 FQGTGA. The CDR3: CASSPAGGGRDTQYF. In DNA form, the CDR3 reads TGTGCCAGCAGCCCTGCGGGGGGCGGGAGAGATACGCAGTATTTT. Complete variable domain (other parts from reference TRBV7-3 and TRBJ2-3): GAGVSQTPSNKVTEKGKYVELRCDPISGHTALYWYRQSLGQGPEFLIYFQGTGAADDSGLPNDRFFAVRPEGSVSTLKIQRTERGDSAVYLCASSPAGGGRDTQYFGPGTRLTVL.

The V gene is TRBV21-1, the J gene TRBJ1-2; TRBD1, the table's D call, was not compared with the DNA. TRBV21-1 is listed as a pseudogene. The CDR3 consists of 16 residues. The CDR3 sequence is CASSKEDREVIYGYTF. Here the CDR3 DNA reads TGTGCCAGCAGCAAAGAGGACAGGGAAGTTATCTATGGCTACACCTTC.

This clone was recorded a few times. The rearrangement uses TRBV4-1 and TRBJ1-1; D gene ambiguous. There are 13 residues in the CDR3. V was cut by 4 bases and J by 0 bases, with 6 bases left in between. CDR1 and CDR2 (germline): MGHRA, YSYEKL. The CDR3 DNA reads TGCGCCAGCAGCCCGTTCGTGAACACTGAAGCTTTCTTT. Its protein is CASSPFVNTEAFF.

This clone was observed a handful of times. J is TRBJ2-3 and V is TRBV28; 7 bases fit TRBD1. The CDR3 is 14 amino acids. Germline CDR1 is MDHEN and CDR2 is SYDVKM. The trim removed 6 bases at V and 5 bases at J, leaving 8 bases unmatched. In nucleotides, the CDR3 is TGTGCCAGCAGGCAAGGGGGCGCAGTAGATACGCAGTATTTT. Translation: CASRQGGAVDTQYF. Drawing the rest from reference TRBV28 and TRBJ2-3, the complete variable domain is DVKVTQSSRYLVKRTGEKVFLECVQDMDHENMFWYRQDPGLGLRLIYFSYDVKMKEKGDIPEGYSVSREKKERFSLILESASTNQTSMYLCASRQGGAVDTQYFGPGTRLTVL.

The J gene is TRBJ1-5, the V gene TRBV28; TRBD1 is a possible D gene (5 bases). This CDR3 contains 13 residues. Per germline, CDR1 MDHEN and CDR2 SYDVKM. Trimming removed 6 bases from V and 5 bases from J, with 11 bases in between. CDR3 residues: CASRHRRDQPQHF. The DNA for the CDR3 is TGTGCCAGCAGGCACAGGAGGGATCAGCCCCAGCATTTT.

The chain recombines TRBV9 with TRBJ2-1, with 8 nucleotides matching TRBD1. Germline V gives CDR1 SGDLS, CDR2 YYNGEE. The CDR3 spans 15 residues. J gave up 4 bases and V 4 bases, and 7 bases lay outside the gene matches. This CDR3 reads CASSSQGAGYNEQFF. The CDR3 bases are TGTGCCAGCAGCTCCCAGGGGGCGGGGTACAATGAGCAGTTCTTC.

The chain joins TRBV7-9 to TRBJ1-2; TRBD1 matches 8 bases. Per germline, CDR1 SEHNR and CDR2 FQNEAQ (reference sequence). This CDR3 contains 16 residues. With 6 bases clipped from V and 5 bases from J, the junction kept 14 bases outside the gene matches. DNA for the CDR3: TGTGCCAGCAGATCAGACTCAGGGGGCGCGATTTATGGCTACACCTTC. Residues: CASRSDSGGAIYGYTF. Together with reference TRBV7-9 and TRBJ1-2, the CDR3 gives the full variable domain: DTGVSQNPRHKITKRGQNVTFRCDPISEHNRLYWYRQTLGQGPEFLTYFQNEAQLEKSRLLSDRFSAERPKGSFSTLEIQRTEQGDSAMYLCASRSDSGGAIYGYTFGSGTRLTVV.

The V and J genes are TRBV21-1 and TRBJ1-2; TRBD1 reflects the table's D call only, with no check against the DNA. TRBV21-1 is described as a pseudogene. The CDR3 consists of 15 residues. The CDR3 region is CASSKARQISRGYTF. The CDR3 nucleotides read TGTGCCAGCAGCAAAGCAAGACAGATCTCTAGGGGCTACACCTTC.

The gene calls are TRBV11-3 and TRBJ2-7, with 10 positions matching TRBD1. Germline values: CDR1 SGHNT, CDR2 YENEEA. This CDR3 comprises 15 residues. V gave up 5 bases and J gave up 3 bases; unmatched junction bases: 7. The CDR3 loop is CASSVMTGGIYEQYF. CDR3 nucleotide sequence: TGTGCCAGCAGCGTCATGACAGGGGGCATCTACGAGCAGTACTTC.

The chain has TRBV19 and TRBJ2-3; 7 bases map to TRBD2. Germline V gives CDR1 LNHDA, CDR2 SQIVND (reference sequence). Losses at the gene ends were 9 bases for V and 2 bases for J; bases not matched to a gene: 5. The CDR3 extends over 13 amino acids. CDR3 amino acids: CASGGLYTDTQYF. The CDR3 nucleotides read TGTGCCAGCGGGGGACTATACACAGATACGCAGTATTTT.

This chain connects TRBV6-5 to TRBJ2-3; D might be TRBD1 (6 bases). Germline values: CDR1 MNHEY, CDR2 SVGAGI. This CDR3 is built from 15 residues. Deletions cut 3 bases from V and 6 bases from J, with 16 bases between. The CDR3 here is CASSYSQGSWDTQYF. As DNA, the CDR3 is TGTGCCAGCAGTTATAGCCAGGGGTCGTGGGATACGCAGTATTTT.

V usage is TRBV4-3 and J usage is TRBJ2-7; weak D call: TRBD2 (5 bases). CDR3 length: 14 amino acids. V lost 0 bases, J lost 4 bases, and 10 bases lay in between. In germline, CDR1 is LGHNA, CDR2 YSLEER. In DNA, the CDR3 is TGCGCCAGCAGCCAAGATCGGGATAGGTACGAGCAGTACTTC. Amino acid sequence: CASSQDRDRYEQYF.

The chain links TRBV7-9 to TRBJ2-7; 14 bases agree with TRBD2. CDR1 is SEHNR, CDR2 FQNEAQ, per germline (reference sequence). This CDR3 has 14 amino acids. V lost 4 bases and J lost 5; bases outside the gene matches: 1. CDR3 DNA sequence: TGTGCCAGCAGCTCGGGACTAGCGGGAGACGAGCAGTACTTC. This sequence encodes CASSSGLAGDEQYF.

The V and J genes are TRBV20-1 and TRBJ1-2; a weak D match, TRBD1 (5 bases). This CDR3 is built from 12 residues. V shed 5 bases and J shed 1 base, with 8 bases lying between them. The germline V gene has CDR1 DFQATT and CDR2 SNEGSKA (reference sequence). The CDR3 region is CSARDSNYGYTF. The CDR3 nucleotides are TGCAGTGCTCGTGACAGTAACTATGGCTACACCTTC.

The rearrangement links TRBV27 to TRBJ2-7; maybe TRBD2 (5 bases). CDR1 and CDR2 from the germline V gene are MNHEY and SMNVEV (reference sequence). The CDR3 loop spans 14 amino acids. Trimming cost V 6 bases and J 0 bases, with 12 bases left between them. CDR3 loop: CASRLNAGSYEQYF. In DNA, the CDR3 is TGTGCCAGCAGGTTGAACGCGGGCTCCTACGAGCAGTACTTC.

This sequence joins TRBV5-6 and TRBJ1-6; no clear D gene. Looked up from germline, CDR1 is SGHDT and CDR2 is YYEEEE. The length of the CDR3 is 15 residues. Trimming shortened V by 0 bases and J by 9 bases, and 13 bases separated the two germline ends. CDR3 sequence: CASSLDSVWRSPLHF. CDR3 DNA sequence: TGTGCCAGCAGCTTGGATAGCGTCTGGCGTTCACCCCTCCACTTT.

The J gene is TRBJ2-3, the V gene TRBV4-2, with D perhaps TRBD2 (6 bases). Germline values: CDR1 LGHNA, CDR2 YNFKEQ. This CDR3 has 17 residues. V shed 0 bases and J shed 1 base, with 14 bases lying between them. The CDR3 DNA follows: TGTGCCAGCAGCCAAGACCGGACTAACAGAGGCACAGATACGCAGTATTTT. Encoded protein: CASSQDRTNRGTDTQYF.

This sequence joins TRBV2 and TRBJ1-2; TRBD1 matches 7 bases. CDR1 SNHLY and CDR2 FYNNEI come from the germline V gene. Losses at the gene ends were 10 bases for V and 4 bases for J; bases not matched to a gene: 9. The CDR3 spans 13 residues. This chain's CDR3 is CATKGQDLYGYTF. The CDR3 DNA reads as TGTGCCACCAAAGGACAGGACCTCTATGGCTACACCTTC.

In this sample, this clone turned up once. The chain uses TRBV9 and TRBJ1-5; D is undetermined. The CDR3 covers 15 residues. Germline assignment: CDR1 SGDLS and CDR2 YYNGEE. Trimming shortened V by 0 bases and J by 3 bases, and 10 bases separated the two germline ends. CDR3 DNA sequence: TGTGCCAGCAGCGTAGCTGGGCAGGCCAATCAGCCCCAGCATTTT. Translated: CASSVAGQANQPQHF. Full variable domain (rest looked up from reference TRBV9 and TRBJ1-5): DSGVTQTPKHLITATGQRVTLRCSPRSGDLSVYWYQQSLDQGLQFLIQYYNGEERAKGNILERFSAQQFPDLHSELNLSSLELGDSALYFCASSVAGQANQPQHFGDGTRLSIL.

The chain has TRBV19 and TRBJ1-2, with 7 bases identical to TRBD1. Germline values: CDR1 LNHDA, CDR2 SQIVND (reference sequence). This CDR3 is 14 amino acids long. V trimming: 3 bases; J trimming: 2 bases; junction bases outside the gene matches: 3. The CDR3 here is CASSMSGGNYGYTF. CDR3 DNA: TGTGCCAGTAGTATGTCAGGGGGAAACTATGGCTACACCTTC.

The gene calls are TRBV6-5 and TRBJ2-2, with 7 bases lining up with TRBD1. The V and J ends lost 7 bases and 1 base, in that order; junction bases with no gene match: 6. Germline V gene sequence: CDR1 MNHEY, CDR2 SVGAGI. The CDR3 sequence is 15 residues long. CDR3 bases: TGTGCCAGCAAGAGGGGGCTCCTGAACACCGGGGAGCTGTTTTTT. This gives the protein CASKRGLLNTGELFF.

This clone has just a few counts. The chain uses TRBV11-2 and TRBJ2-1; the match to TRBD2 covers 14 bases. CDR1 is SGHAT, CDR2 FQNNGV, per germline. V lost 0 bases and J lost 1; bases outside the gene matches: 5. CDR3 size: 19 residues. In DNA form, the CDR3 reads TGTGCCAGCAGCTTAGACGGGACTAGCGGGAGAGGGTCCTACAATGAGCAGTTCTTC. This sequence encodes CASSLDGTSGRGSYNEQFF.

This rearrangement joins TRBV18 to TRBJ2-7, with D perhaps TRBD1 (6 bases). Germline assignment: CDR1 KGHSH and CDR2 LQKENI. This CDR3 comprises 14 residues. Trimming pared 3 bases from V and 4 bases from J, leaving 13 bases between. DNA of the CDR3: TGTGCCAGCTCACCCCGGACAGAGATATACGAGCAGTACTTC. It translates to CASSPRTEIYEQYF.

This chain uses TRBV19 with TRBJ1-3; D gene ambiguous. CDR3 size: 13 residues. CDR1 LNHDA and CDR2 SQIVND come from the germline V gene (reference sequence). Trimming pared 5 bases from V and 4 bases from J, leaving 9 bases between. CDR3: CASSAGDGNTIYF. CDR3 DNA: TGTGCCAGTAGTGCAGGTGACGGAAACACCATATATTTT.

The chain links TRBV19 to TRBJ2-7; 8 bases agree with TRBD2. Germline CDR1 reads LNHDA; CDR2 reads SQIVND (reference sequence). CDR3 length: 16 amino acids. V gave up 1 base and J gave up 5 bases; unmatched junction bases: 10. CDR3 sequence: CASSIVAGGRIHEQYF. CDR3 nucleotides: TGTGCCAGTAGTATAGTGGCTGGCGGGAGGATCCACGAGCAGTACTTC.